This TCR beta chain is from a study of Ad26.COV2.S vaccination and SARS-CoV-2 variants. Treatment described: around 19 received Ad26.COV2.S at low or high dose, single or two shots; 5 received placebo; per-sample allocation not given. Specimens were obtained on day 63 following the first vaccine or placebo injection. This clone occurred once. Trimming took off 3 bases at V and 4 bases at J, with 10 bases between the two ends. This CDR3 region has 13 residues. CDR1 DFQATT and CDR2 SNEGSKA come from the germline V gene (reference sequence). Clones were read by immunoSEQ multiplex PCR, and TCRdb kept only the in-frame ones, dropping some. The sample consists of about 220,000 clones, roughly 88% of them appearing once.

The material sequenced was peripheral blood, taken in a trial of Ad26.COV2.S vaccine versus placebo. This clonotype was sampled from a person between 18 and 65 years old who received the Ad26.COV2.S COVID-19 vaccine or a placebo. The V call is TRBV20-1, the J call TRBJ1-5, with D possibly being TRBD1 (6 bases). The CDR3 loop reads CSASWGANQPQHF. CDR3 bases: TGCAGTGCTAGTTGGGGGGCGAATCAGCCCCAGCATTTT.